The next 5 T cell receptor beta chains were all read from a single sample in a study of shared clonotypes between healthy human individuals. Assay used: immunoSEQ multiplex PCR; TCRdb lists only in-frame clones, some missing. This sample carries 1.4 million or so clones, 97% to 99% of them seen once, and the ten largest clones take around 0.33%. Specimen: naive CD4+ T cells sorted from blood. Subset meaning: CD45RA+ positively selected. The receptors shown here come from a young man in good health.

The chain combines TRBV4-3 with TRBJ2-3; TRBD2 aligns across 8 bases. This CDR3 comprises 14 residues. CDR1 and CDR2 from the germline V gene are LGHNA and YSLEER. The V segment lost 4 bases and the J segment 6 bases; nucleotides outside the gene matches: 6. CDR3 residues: CASSPLGTRDTQYF. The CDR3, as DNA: TGCGCCAGCAGCCCCCTAGGGACTAGGGATACGCAGTATTTT.

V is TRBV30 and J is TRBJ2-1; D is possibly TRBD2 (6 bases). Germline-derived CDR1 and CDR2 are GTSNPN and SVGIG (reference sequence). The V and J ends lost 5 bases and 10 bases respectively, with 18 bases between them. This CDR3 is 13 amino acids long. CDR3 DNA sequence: TGTGCCTGGGCCGGGACTTTAGAGGGAGAGCAGTTCTTC. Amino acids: CAWAGTLEGEQFF.

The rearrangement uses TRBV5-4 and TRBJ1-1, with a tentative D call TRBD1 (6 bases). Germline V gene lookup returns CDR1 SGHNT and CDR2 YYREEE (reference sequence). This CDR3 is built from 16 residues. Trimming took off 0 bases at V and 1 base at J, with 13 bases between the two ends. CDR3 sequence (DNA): TGTGCCAGCAGCTTGGAAGTTGGCAGGGGGAACACTGAAGCTTTCTTT. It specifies CASSLEVGRGNTEAFF.

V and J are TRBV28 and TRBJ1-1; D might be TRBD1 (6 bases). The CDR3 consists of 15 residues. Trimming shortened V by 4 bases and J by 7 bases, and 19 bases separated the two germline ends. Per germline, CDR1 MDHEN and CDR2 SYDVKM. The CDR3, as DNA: TGTGCCAGCAGTTCGGCAGGGGTTTGGGGGGATGAAGCTTTCTTT. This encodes CASSSAGVWGDEAFF. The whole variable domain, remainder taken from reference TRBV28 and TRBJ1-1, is DVKVTQSSRYLVKRTGEKVFLECVQDMDHENMFWYRQDPGLGLRLIYFSYDVKMKEKGDIPEGYSVSREKKERFSLILESASTNQTSMYLCASSSAGVWGDEAFFGQGTRLTVV.

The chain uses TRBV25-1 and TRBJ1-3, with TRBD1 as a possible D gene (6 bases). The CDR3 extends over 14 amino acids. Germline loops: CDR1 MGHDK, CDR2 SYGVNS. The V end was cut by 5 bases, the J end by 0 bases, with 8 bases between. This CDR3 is CASSMTGSGNTIYF. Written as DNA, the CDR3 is TGTGCCAGCAGTATGACAGGCTCTGGAAACACCATATATTTT.